This TCR beta chain comes out of a study of cytomegalovirus exposure and HLA in healthy donors. Study findings and constraints: Analyzed later, association rates of TCRs varied across HLA loci, with DRB1 most and HLA-C fewest. Near-uniform donor sequencing depth was presumed by presence/absence analyses. A cluster of highly shared sequence variants was likely a sequencing artifact. An analysis was carried out later, and it reportedly showed fewer N-insertions in an Asian-associated ancestry cluster than the approximately 660-donor mean.

The PCR employed 60 Vbeta primers together with 13 Jbeta primers. The protocol was immunoSEQ multiplex PCR, while the TCRdb copy is restricted to in-frame clones and leaves out a portion. Among more than 80,000 clones listed, 60% to 65% were seen once. The V end was cut by 6 bases, the J end by 5 bases, with 13 bases between. The CDR3 sequence is 14 residues long. CDR1 is MNHEY, CDR2 SVGAGI, per germline. Concerning this clone: No antigen is known for it.

The TCR sequence derives from a human donor in good health. The chain employs TRBV6-5 and TRBJ2-2; D is perhaps TRBD1 (6 bases). Sequenced material: PBMCs. This CDR3 reads CASRKGTPTGELFF. DNA for the CDR3: TGTGCCAGCAGGAAAGGGACACCTACCGGGGAGCTGTTTTTT.